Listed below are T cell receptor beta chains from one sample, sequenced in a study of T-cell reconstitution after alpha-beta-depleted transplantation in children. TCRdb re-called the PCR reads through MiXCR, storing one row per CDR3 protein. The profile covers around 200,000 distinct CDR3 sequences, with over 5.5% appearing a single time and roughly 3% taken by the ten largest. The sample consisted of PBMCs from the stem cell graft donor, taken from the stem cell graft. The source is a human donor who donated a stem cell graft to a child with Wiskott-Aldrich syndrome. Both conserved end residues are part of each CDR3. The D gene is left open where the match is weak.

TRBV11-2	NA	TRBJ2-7	CASSARRVESHEQYF
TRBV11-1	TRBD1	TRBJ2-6	CASSSNRGRNSGANVLTF
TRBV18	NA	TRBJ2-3	CASSPPIFNTDTQYF
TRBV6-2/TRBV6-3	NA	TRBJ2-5	CASWNFRTAINMETQYF
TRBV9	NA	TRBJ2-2	CASSVVQGHTGELFF
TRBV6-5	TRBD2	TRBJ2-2	CASYPTSGSTGELFF
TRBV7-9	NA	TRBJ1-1	CASSSREDGMTEAFF
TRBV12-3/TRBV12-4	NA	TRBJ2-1	CASSLRAPKNNEQFF
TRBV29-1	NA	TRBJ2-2	CSVAGNTGELFF
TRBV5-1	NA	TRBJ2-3	CASSLASSPDTQYF
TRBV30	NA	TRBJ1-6	CAWIIGSLNNSPLHF
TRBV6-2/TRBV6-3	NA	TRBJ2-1	CASSYFDSYNEQFF
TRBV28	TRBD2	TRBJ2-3	CASTPFASGRGTDTQYF
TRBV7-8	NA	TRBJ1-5	CASSFSGRQPQHF
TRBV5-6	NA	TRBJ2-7	CASSLLFYREPAYEQYF
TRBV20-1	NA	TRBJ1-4	CSAGSSRGAANEKLFF
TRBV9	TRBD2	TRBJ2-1	CASSETSGRGYEQFF
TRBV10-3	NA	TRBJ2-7	CAITGGTEEQYF
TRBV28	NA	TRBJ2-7	CASSPWERTRGGDEQYF
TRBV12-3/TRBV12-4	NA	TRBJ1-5	CASSQVNQPQHF
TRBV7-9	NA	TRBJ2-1	CASSSDRPSSYNEQFF
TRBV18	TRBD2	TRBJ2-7	CASGTSGRADEQYF
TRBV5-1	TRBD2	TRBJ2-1	CASSTLADNEQFF
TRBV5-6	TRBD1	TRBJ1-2	CARGQVNYGYTF
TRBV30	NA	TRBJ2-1	CAWISRFAQFF
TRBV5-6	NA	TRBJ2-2	CASSPGLVFGELFF
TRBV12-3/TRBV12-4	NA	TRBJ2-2	CASSEGGESGELFF
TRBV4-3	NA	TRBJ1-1	CASSQGRSGVGTEAFF
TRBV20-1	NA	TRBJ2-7	CSVGESSYEQYF
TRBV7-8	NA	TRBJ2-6	CASSLGFSGANVLTF
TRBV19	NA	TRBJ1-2	CASMGNYGYTF
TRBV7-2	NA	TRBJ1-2	CASSLSLDHGYTF
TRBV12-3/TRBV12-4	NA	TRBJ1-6	CASSLALPAGNSPLHF
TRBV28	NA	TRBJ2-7	CASSWAGRAADSYEQYF
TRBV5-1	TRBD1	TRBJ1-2	CASSSTGTAVYGYTF
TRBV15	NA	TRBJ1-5	CATSRPTETRTPQHF
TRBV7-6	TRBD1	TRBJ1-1	CASSLAPGQGSGAFF
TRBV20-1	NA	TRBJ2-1	CSASKRPSGNEQFF
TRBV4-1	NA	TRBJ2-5	CASSQIRGETQYF
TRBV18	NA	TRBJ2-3	CASSPAGTGSTDTQYF
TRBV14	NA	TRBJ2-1	CASSQVSRGRNEQFF
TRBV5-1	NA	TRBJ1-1	CASSLFLGGNTEAFF
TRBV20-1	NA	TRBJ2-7	CSARDWATYEQYF
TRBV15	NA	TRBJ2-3	CATSRDGGADTQYF
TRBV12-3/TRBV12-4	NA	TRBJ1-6	CASSSIGTGRGSPLHF
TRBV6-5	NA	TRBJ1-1	CASSYLGPEGTEAFF
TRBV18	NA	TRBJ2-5	CASSSQTGEQETQYF
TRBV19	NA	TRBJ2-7	CASSKIGTEQYF
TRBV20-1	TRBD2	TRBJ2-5	CSAPPPSGREEETQYF
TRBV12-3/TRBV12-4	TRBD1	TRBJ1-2	CASSFGTGYGYTF
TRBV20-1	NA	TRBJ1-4	CSAPWPLGTNEKLFF
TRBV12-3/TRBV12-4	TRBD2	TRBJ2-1	CASSPGTSGAYNEQFF
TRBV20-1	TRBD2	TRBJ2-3	CSAIRTSGSTDTQYF
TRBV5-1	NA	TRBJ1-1	CASSSNGAGGEAFF
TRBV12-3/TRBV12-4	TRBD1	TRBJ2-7	CASSLPPGTGRNEQYF
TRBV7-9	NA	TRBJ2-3	CASSLVIQGADTQYF
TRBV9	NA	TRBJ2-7	CASSVAGSYEQYF
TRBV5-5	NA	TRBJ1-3	CASSWEGGARSGNTIYF
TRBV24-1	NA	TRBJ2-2	CATSDRTGYTGELFF
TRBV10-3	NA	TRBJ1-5	CAISESGSQPQHF